This T cell receptor beta chain was identified in a study of CD8 T cells in ankylosing spondylitis (dated by TCRdb to the late 2010s). Notes on the research overall: The study profiled T cell receptor beta repertoires in healthy donors and ankylosing spondylitis patients to find disease-linked TCR variants. Samples of peripheral blood were taken, and for ankylosing spondylitis patients, synovial fluid was collected as well. In total, the full study cohort was made up of 95 to 110 healthy donors and 25 to 30 ankylosing spondylitis patients. Overall study results and their limits: The disease-linked clones were reported to be significantly enriched in matched synovial fluid samples from ankylosing spondylitis patients. In peripheral blood, the disease-linked clones were found at relatively low frequencies and had a CD8+ phenotype. Blood from ankylosing spondylitis patients appeared to be characterized by a TCR beta motif composed of about 8 highly homologous amino acid variants. Some motif variants had previously been reported in the synovial fluid and blood of reactive arthritis patients, which suggests shared mechanisms of disease initiation.

The sequencer was an Illumina HiSeq 2500. Quantitative 5'-RACE with molecular barcodes was used to prepare TCR beta libraries. As for how the authors treated the data: To identify disease-linked TCR variants, a new computational method was used, one built on a probabilistic model of VDJ rearrangement. TCRdb reprocessing: public reads trimmed at Q25 with fastp, clones called with MiXCR, in-frame beta chains kept. Entries that share a CDR3 protein sequence are merged under the most common genes and DNA. TCRdb's processing, not the authors' own work, is the source of the V and J calls. A total of about 350,000 distinct CDR3 sequences appear in this sample, approximately 20% of them only once. Jointly, the top ten make up about an eighth of the sample. This clonotype was counted between two and nine times. It has no known antigen specificity. There are no base qualities to consult, and no much larger clone falls within one base.

This receptor was identified in a male donor with ankylosing spondylitis or in good health (not recorded which). Sample: blood, either unsorted or a sorted T cell fraction (not recorded which).

This receptor has the CDR3 CASSSNRAPQHF. The DNA sequence reads TGTGCCAGCAGTTCTAACAGGGCCCCCCAGCATTTT. The chain couples TRBV12-3 or TRBV12-4 to TRBJ1-5; a weak D assignment points to TRBD1 (6 bases agree). V lost 4 bases and J lost 10 bases; the stretch between them is 11 bases long. The CDR3 has 12 amino acids, counting the end cysteine and phenylalanine. CDR3 DNA is the only sequence kept; it has 36 bases, read in frame from the first base.